This T cell receptor (beta chain) was recovered during a study of CD8 T cells in ankylosing spondylitis. TCRdb called the 5' RACE reads again in MiXCR, with one record for every CDR3 protein. The repertoire holds about 190,000 distinct CDR3 sequences, roughly 13% seen once, with around 10% in the top ten. This CDR3 is 13 amino acids long. Germline values: CDR1 SEHNR, CDR2 FQNEAQ (reference sequence). Trimming removed 4 bases from V and 3 bases from J, with 10 bases in between. Study-level findings and limits: What appeared characteristic of ankylosing spondylitis blood was a TCR beta motif of eight highly homologous variants.

The sample holds many counts of this clonotype. No antigen is known for it. The V call is TRBV7-9, the J call TRBJ2-7, with unresolved D. The receptor was isolated from a female donor with ankylosing spondylitis or in good health (not recorded which). Sequenced sample: blood, either unsorted or a sorted T cell fraction (not recorded which). The CDR3 DNA reads as TGTGCCAGCAGCTATCGGAAAGGCTACGAGCAGTACTTC. This sequence encodes CASSYRKGYEQYF.